The 23 T cell receptor beta chains below all came from one sample that was sequenced in a study of shared clonotypes between healthy human individuals. Repertoires were generated with immunoSEQ multiplex PCR, while TCRdb's copy carries only in-frame clones and drops some. The sample consists of around 1.9 million clones, just over 90% of them appearing once. The naive CD8 subset, CD45RO-negative cells positively selected for CCR7, excluded terminally differentiated effector memory CD45RA+ cells. The sample taken for sequencing was naive CD8+ T cells from PBMCs. These receptors all stem from a man aged 18 to 30 in good health. Some clones in this sample may be carry-over from other donors' samples.

V and J are TRBV5-1 and TRBJ2-7; TRBD2 matches at 7 bases. The CDR3 is 16 residues long. Germline loops: CDR1 SGHRS, CDR2 YFSETQ. The ends lost 4 bases at V and 5 bases at J; junction bases unmatched: 15. CDR3 residues: CASSRGLGGLGDEQYF. CDR3 nucleotides: TGCGCCAGCAGCAGGGGTCTGGGAGGGCTCGGGGACGAGCAGTACTTC.

This chain links TRBV5-1 with TRBJ2-1; either TRBD1 or TRBD2 may supply D (5 bases each). The germline V and J ends were trimmed by 4 bases and 10 bases, with 15 bases remaining between them. Per the germline V gene, CDR1 is SGHRS and CDR2 is YFSETQ. CDR3 length: 13 amino acids. Here the CDR3 DNA reads TGCGCCAGCAGCCTAAGGGGCGGGCAGGAGCAGTTCTTC. Protein: CASSLRGGQEQFF.

The rearrangement joins TRBV25-1 to TRBJ1-2; 11 bases fit TRBD1. The CDR3 runs to 15 residues. The V and J ends lost 4 bases and 8 bases, in that order; junction bases with no gene match: 9. Germline V gene data show CDR1 as MGHDK and CDR2 as SYGVNS. The CDR3 bases are TGTGCCAGCAGTGTCACCGGGACAGGGGGTAAGGGCTACACCTTC. It encodes CASSVTGTGGKGYTF.

The gene calls are TRBV20-1 and TRBJ1-5; D remains ambiguous. The V and J ends lost 4 bases and 5 bases respectively, with 6 bases between them. CDR1 and CDR2 from the germline V gene are DFQATT and SNEGSKA (reference sequence). The CDR3 covers 11 residues. The CDR3 is CSATGDQPQHF. The CDR3 DNA is TGCAGTGCTACCGGGGATCAGCCCCAGCATTTT.

The rearrangement links TRBV28 to TRBJ1-2; perhaps TRBD1 as D (6 bases). Germline-derived CDR1 and CDR2 are MDHEN and SYDVKM. Trimming removed 5 bases at V and 3 bases at J, with 13 bases between. The CDR3 is 14 residues long. In DNA, the CDR3 is TGTGCCAGCAGTCCTAGGGGGTTTGACTATGGCTACACCTTC. Its protein is CASSPRGFDYGYTF.

Note on this clone: Other DNA sequences in this specimen translate into the identical CDR3. The rearrangement uses TRBV27 and TRBJ1-5; weak D call: TRBD1 (5 bases). Trimming left V 2 bases short and J 0 bases short, with 8 bases between. Germline assignment: CDR1 MNHEY and CDR2 SMNVEV (reference sequence). The CDR3 covers 15 residues. The CDR3: CASSLRQGSNQPQHF. CDR3 in DNA: TGTGCCAGCAGTTTAAGGCAGGGTAGCAATCAGCCCCAGCATTTT.

The J gene is TRBJ2-5, the V gene TRBV9, with 9 bases matching TRBD2. The trim removed 0 bases at V and 3 bases at J, leaving 6 bases unmatched. This CDR3 is 16 amino acids long. Germline values: CDR1 SGDLS, CDR2 YYNGEE. This chain's CDR3 is CASSVGGGAGEETQYF. Here the CDR3 DNA reads TGTGCCAGCAGCGTAGGCGGGGGGGCAGGGGAAGAGACCCAGTACTTC.

This chain connects TRBV7-9 to TRBJ2-1; 7 bases agree with TRBD2. This CDR3 is built from 17 residues. The V and J ends lost 5 bases and 0 bases, in that order; junction bases with no gene match: 10. The germline gives CDR1 SEHNR, CDR2 FQNEAQ (reference sequence). CDR3 in amino acids: CASSRREGGSSYNEQFF. CDR3 nucleotides: TGTGCCAGCAGCCGAAGGGAAGGCGGGAGCTCCTACAATGAGCAGTTCTTC.

This chain joins TRBV6-5 and TRBJ2-1, with TRBD1 matching over 9 bases. V shed 6 bases and J 4 bases; nucleotides not matched to a gene: 7. The germline gives CDR1 MNHEY, CDR2 SVGAGI. There are 15 residues in the CDR3. CDR3 nucleotide sequence: TGTGCCAGCAGCGAAACAGGGGGCTTTTACAATGAGCAGTTCTTC. Protein product: CASSETGGFYNEQFF.

CDR3 loop: CASRGPSHSAQYF. In DNA, the CDR3 is TGTGCCAGCAGGGGACCGTCGCACTCGGCGCAGTATTTT. The chain recombines TRBV21-1 with TRBJ2-3. TRBV21-1 corresponds to a pseudogene. This CDR3 spans 13 amino acids.

J is TRBJ2-2 and V is TRBV7-9, with 7 bases lining up with TRBD2. The CDR3 extends over 14 amino acids. The germline V gene encodes CDR1 SEHNR and CDR2 FQNEAQ (reference sequence). The ends lost 5 bases at V and 7 bases at J; junction bases unmatched: 7. The CDR3, as DNA: TGTGCCAGCAGCGGAGCGGGAAGGGGCGGGGAGCTGTTTTTT. Translating gives CASSGAGRGGELFF.

Points on this clone: Within the sample, other DNA sequences also encode this same CDR3. V and J are TRBV27 and TRBJ2-7; the D call may be TRBD1 or TRBD2 (5 bases each). The germline V gene encodes CDR1 MNHEY and CDR2 SMNVEV (reference sequence). The V end lost 2 bases, the J end lost 2 bases, and 10 bases lay between the germline ends. The CDR3 totals 14 residues. CDR3 region: CASSLGTGPYEQYF. The CDR3, as DNA: TGTGCCAGCAGTTTAGGGACGGGGCCCTACGAGCAGTACTTC.

V gene TRBV4-2 combines with J gene TRBJ2-7; 12 nucleotides align to TRBD2. The CDR3 is made up of 14 amino acids. V shed 1 base and J 7 bases; nucleotides not matched to a gene: 2. Germline CDR1 and CDR2: LGHNA and YNFKEQ. The CDR3 is CASSQGLAGVEQYF. In nucleotides, the CDR3 is TGTGCCAGCAGCCAAGGACTAGCGGGAGTTGAGCAGTACTTC.

The chain recombines TRBV27 with TRBJ2-7; maybe TRBD2 (6 bases). Deletions cut 4 bases from V and 3 bases from J, with 10 bases between. The CDR3 extends over 13 amino acids. Germline CDR1 and CDR2: MNHEY and SMNVEV (reference sequence). The CDR3 coding sequence is TGTGCCAGCAGTTCGGGCGGGATCTACGAGCAGTACTTC. Translation: CASSSGGIYEQYF.

With regard to this clone: Other DNA sequences in the same sample also yield this CDR3. The chain couples TRBV29-1 to TRBJ2-7; weak D call: TRBD1 (5 bases). The CDR3 runs 11 residues. Per the germline V gene, CDR1 is SQVTM and CDR2 is ANQGSEA. Trimming shortened V by 5 bases and J by 4 bases, and 9 bases separated the two germline ends. For the CDR3, the DNA is TGCAGCGTTCTCCAGGGATACGAGCAGTACTTC. This sequence encodes CSVLQGYEQYF.

This chain joins TRBV29-1 and TRBJ2-5; a weak D match, TRBD1 (6 bases). This CDR3 is 13 amino acids long. The V end was cut by 6 bases, the J end by 1 base, with 12 bases between. Germline V gene lookup returns CDR1 SQVTM and CDR2 ANQGSEA. The CDR3 region has the DNA TGCAGCGTCCTTCCGGACAGCCAAGAGACCCAGTACTTC. Protein sequence: CSVLPDSQETQYF. The full variable domain, its missing parts supplied by reference TRBV29-1 and TRBJ2-5, is SAVISQKPSRDICQRGTSLTIQCQVDSQVTMMFWYRQQPGQSLTLIATANQGSEATYESGFVIDKFPISRPNLTFSTLTVSNMSPEDSSIYLCSVLPDSQETQYFGPGTRLLVL.

The chain uses TRBV29-1 and TRBJ2-7; 11 nucleotides match TRBD1. This CDR3 has 18 amino acids. The V segment lost 6 bases and the J segment 2 bases; nucleotides outside the gene matches: 18. Germline V lookup: CDR1 SQVTM, CDR2 ANQGSEA. The CDR3 reads CSVTSTGTGGRTPYEQYF. In DNA, the CDR3 is TGCAGCGTGACCTCAACCGGGACAGGGGGGAGGACCCCCTACGAGCAGTACTTC.

The chain carries TRBV4-1 and TRBJ2-7; the D is unclear. Germline CDR1 and CDR2: MGHRA and YSYEKL. The CDR3 has 13 residues. Trimming took off 2 bases at V and 2 bases at J, with 7 bases between the two ends. The CDR3 nucleotides are TGCGCCAGCAGCCAACCAACGGCCTACGAGCAGTACTTC. Protein sequence: CASSQPTAYEQYF.

Note on this clone: This specimen includes other DNA sequences encoding the same CDR3. The gene calls are TRBV19 and TRBJ1-1; tentatively, D is TRBD1 (5 bases). CDR3 length: 14 residues. CDR1 and CDR2 (germline): LNHDA, SQIVND (reference sequence). Trimming took 5 bases from V and 4 from J, leaving 14 bases between them. The CDR3 sequence: CASSVRGGGTEAFF. For the CDR3, the DNA is TGTGCCAGTAGTGTAAGGGGAGGTGGCACTGAAGCTTTCTTT. Full variable domain (missing parts from reference TRBV19 and TRBJ1-1): DGGITQSPKYLFRKEGQNVTLSCEQNLNHDAMYWYRQDPGQGLRLIYYSQIVNDFQKGDIAEGYSVSREKKESFPLTVTSAQKNPTAFYLCASSVRGGGTEAFFGQGTRLTVV.

This clone was found a few times. The chain uses TRBV27 and TRBJ1-2; no definite D call. Germline V gives CDR1 MNHEY, CDR2 SMNVEV (reference sequence). The CDR3 is 12 residues long. Between the trimmed V and J ends, which lost 5 bases and 3 bases, there was a span of 7 bases. Written as DNA, the CDR3 is TGTGCCAGCAGTGACGGGCACTATGGCTACACCTTC. Its protein product is CASSDGHYGYTF.

This chain connects TRBV6-5 to TRBJ2-4; TRBD1 agrees at 7 bases. Germline trimming cut 0 bases from V and 1 base from J; bases unmatched to any gene: 3. Germline loops: CDR1 MNHEY, CDR2 SVGAGI. The CDR3 loop spans 16 amino acids. The CDR3 is CASSYSPTGAKNIQYF. CDR3 DNA: TGTGCCAGCAGTTACTCCCCGACAGGGGCCAAAAACATTCAGTACTTC.

The gene calls are TRBV11-2 and TRBJ2-1; 10 bases agree with TRBD2. The CDR3 covers 17 residues. Trimming removed 4 bases from V and 1 base from J; junction bases left unmatched: 7. Germline V CDR1 and CDR2: SGHAT, FQNNGV. The CDR3 nucleotides read TGTGCCAGCAGCTCCCGAGAAGCGGGAGGGTCCTACAATGAGCAGTTCTTC. Translating it yields CASSSREAGGSYNEQFF.

The rearrangement joins TRBV10-2 to TRBJ2-7; TRBD2 might be the D (5 bases). Germline V CDR1 and CDR2: WSHSY, SAAADI. V was shortened by 7 bases and J by 4 bases, with 20 bases between the two germline ends. This CDR3 is 15 amino acids long. The CDR3 sequence: CASTSDSSPIYEQYF. DNA of the CDR3: TGCGCCAGCACTTCGGACTCATCCCCGATTTACGAGCAGTACTTC.